This T cell receptor (beta chain) was documented in a study of T cell repertoires in cytomegalovirus infection. About the study: Matching HLA type, along with CMV infection, was indicated by public TCR beta signatures.

Each CDR3 protein is one row after TCRdb ran MiXCR on the reads. This table has under 90,000 distinct CDR3 sequences, 20% to 25% appearing once. With regard to this clonotype: The antigen remains undetermined.

This receptor was identified in a human donor in good health (CMV status not recorded). Some clones in this sample may be carry-over from other donors' samples. The sample consisted of PBMCs, sequenced either directly or after in vitro stimulation (not recorded which).

The CDR3 here is CASSLALGTHNEQFF. CDR3 DNA sequence: TGTGCCAGCAGCTTAGCGCTTGGGACTCACAATGAGCAGTTCTTC. This chain joins TRBV7-4 and TRBJ2-1; the D gene is possibly TRBD2 (6 bases). Germline V gives CDR1 SGHVT, CDR2 SQSDAQ. The ends were cut back, 0 bases at V and 5 bases at J, with 11 bases in the middle. The CDR3 extends over 15 amino acids.